This TCR beta chain comes out of a study of immune characterization of retroperitoneal liposarcoma. TCRdb called the PCR reads again in MiXCR, with one record for every CDR3 protein. The profile shows about 10,000 distinct CDR3 sequences, more than 35% of them singletons. The CDR3 is 19 residues long. With 6 bases removed from V and 1 base from J, the gap between germline ends came to 22 bases. The TCR sequence derives from a male donor with retroperitoneal liposarcoma. V and J are TRBV12-3 or TRBV12-4 and TRBJ2-6; perhaps TRBD1 as D (5 bases). Source material: tumor tissue. CDR3 sequence reads: CASRALPGAFRSGANVLTF. The CDR3 DNA follows: TGTGCCAGCAGAGCCCTCCCTGGGGCGTTTCGATCTGGGGCCAACGTCCTGACTTTC.